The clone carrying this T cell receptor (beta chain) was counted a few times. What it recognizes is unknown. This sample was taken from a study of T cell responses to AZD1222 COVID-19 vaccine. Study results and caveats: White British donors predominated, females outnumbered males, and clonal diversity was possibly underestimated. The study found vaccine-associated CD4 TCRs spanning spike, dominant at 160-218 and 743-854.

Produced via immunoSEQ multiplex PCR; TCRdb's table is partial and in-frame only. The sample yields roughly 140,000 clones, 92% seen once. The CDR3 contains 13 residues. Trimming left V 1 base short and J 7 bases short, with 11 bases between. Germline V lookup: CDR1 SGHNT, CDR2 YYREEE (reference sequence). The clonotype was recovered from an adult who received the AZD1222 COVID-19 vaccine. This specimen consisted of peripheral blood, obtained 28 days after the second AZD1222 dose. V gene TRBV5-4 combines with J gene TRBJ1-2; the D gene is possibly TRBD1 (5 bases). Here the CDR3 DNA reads TGTGCCAGCAGCTTGTTTTGGGGGTCTGGCTACACCTTC. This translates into CASSLFWGSGYTF.